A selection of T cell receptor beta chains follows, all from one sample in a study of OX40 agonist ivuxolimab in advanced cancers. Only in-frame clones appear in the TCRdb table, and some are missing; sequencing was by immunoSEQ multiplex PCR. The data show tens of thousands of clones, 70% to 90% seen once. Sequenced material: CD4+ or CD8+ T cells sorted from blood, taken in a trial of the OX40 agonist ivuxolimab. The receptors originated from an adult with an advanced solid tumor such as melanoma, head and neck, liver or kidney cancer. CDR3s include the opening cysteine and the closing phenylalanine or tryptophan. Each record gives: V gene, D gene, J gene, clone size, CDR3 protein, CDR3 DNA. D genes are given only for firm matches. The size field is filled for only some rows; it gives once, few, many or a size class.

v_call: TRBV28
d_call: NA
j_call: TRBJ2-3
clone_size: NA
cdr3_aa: CASSFGQGHTDTQYF
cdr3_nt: TGTGCCAGCAGTTTTGGGCAGGGCCACACAGATACGCAGTATTTT

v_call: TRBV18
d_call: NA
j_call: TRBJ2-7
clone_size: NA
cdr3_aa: CASSPETDYEQYF
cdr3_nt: TGTGCCAGCTCACCTGAGACAGACTACGAGCAGTACTTC

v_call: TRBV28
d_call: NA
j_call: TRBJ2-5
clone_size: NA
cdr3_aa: CASSELYTQETQYF
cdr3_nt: TGTGCCAGCAGTGAACTCTACACCCAGGAGACCCAGTACTTC

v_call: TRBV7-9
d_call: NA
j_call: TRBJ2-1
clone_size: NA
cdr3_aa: CASSLGWGSEQFF
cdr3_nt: TGTGCCAGCAGCTTAGGATGGGGCTCCGAGCAGTTCTTC

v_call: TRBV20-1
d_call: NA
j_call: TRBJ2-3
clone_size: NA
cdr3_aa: CSARITDTQYF
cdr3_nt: TGCAGTGCTAGGATCACAGATACGCAGTATTTT

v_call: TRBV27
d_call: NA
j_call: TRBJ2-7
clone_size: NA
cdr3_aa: CASSLGRDYEQYF
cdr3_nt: TGTGCCAGCAGCCTGGGACGGGACTACGAGCAGTACTTC

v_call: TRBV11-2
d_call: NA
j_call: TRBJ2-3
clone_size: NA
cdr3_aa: CASSLDSRTDTQYF
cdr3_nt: TGTGCCAGCAGCTTAGATAGTCGGACGGATACGCAGTATTTT

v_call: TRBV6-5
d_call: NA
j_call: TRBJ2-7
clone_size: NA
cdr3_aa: CASSGQPGVQYF
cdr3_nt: TGTGCCAGCAGCGGCCAACCCGGGGTGCAGTACTTC

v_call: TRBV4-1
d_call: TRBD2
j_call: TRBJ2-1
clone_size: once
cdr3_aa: CASTHRGTSGSYEFF
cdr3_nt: TGCGCCAGCACCCATCGGGGGACTAGCGGGAGTTACGAGTTCTTC

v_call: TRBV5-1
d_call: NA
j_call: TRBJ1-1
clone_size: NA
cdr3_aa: CASSLVGEGTEAFF
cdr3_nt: TGCGCCAGCAGCTTGGTGGGTGAGGGCACTGAAGCTTTCTTT

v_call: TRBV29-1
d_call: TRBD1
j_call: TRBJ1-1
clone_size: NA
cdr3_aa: CSVRGGLNTEAFF
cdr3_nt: TGCAGCGTCAGAGGGGGCCTCAACACTGAAGCTTTCTTT

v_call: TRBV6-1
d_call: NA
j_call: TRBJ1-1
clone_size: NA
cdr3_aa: CASTTELNTEAFF
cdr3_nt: TGTGCCAGCACCACCGAACTGAACACTGAAGCTTTCTTT

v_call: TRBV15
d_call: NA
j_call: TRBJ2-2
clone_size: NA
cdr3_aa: CATSRVRGTGELFF
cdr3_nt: TGTGCCACCAGCAGAGTCAGGGGAACCGGGGAGCTGTTTTTT

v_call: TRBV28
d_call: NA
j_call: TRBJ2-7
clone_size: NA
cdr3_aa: CAIGKTLYEQYF
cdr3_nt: TGTGCCATAGGAAAAACCCTCTACGAGCAGTACTTC

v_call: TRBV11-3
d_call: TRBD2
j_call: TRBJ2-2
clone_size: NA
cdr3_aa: CASSLGLGGPGELFF
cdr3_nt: TGTGCCAGCAGCTTGGGACTAGGGGGGCCCGGGGAGCTGTTTTTT

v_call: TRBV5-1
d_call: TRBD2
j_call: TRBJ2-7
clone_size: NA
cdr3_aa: CASSSTGTSGSKYEQYF
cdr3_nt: TGCGCCAGCAGCTCTACGGGGACTAGCGGGAGTAAGTACGAGCAGTACTTC

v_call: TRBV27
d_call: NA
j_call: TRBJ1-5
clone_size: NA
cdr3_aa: CASSLQPYSNQPQHF
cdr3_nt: TGTGCCAGCAGTCTTCAACCATATAGCAATCAGCCCCAGCATTTT

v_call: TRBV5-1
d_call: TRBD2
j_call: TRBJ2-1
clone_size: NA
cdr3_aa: CASSLDAGANEQFF
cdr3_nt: TGCGCCAGCAGCTTGGACGCGGGAGCCAATGAGCAGTTCTTC

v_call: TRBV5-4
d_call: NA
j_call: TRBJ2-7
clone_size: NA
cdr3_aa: CASSLGTATFYEQYF
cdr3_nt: TGTGCCAGCAGCTTGGGGACAGCCACTTTCTACGAGCAGTACTTC

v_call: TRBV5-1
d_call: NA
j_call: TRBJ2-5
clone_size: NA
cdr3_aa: CASRLAASKETQYF
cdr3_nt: TGCGCCAGTCGGTTAGCGGCCTCCAAAGAGACCCAGTACTTC

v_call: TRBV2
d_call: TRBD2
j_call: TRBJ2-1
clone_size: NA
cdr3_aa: CASSEGLAGVGEQFF
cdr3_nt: TGTGCCAGCAGTGAGGGTCTAGCGGGAGTAGGCGAGCAGTTCTTC

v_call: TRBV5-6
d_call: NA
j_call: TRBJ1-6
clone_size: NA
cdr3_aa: CASTGVGTLDNSPLHF
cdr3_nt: TGTGCCAGCACCGGGGTCGGGACACTTGATAATTCACCCCTCCACTTT

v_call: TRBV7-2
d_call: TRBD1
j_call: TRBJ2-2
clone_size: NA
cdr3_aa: CASSSPGDRATGELFF
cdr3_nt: TGTGCCAGCAGCTCACCCGGAGACAGGGCTACCGGGGAGCTGTTTTTT

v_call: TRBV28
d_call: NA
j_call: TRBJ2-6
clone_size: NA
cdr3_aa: CASSPGRNPGANVLTF
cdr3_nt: TGTGCCAGCAGCCCGGGACGGAACCCTGGGGCCAACGTCCTGACTTTC

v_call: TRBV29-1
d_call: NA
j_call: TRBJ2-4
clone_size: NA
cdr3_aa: CSVIGLTKNIQYF
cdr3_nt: TGCAGCGTGATAGGGTTGACCAAAAACATTCAGTACTTC

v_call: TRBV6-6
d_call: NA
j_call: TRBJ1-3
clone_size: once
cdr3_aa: CASSYSEGGGNTIYF
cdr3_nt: TGTGCCAGCAGTTACTCGGAGGGGGGGGGAAACACCATATATTTT

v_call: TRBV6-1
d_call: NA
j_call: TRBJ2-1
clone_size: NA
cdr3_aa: CASSRNLGLVDEQFF
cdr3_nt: TGTGCCAGCAGTCGAAACCTAGGGCTTGTCGATGAGCAGTTCTTC

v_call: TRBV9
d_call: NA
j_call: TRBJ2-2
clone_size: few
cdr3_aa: CASSVEAGYGDTGELFF
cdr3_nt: TGTGCCAGCAGCGTAGAAGCAGGGTACGGGGATACCGGGGAGCTGTTTTTT

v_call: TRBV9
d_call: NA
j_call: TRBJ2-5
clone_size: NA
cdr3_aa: CASSGTIHVGETQYF
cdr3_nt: TGTGCCAGCAGCGGAACGATTCACGTTGGGGAGACCCAGTACTTC

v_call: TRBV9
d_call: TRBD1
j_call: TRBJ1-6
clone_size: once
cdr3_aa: CASSAQTGDNSPLHF
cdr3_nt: TGTGCCAGCAGCGCCCAGACAGGGGATAATTCACCCCTCCACTTT

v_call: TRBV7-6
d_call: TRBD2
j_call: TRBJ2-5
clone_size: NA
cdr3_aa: CASSLILGGQETQYF
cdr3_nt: TGTGCCAGCAGCTTAATTTTGGGGGGGCAAGAGACCCAGTACTTC

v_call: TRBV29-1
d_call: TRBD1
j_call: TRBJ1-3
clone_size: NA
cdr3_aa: CSVEQGVSGNTIYF
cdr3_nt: TGCAGCGTTGAGCAGGGGGTGTCTGGAAACACCATATATTTT

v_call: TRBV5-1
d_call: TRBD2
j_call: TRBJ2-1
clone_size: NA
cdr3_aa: CASSSIAGGVDEQFF
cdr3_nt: TGCGCCAGCAGCTCTATAGCGGGAGGGGTCGATGAGCAGTTCTTC

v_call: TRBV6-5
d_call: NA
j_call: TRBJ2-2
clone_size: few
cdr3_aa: CASKGPWENGELFF
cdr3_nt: TGTGCCAGCAAAGGCCCATGGGAGAACGGGGAGCTGTTTTTT

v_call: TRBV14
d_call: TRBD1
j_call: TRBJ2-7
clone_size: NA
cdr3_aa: CASSHDRGDYEQYF
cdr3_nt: TGTGCCAGCAGCCATGACAGGGGAGATTACGAGCAGTACTTC

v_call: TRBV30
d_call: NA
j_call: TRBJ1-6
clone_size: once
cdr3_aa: CAWSVGEGSPLHF
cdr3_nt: TGTGCCTGGAGTGTAGGGGAGGGTTCACCCCTCCACTTT

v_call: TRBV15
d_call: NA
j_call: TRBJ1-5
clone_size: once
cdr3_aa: CATSRVGANQPQHF
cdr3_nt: TGTGCCACCAGCAGAGTGGGGGCCAATCAGCCCCAGCATTTT

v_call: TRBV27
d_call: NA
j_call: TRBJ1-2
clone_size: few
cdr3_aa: CASSLQGGSGYTF
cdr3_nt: TGTGCCAGCAGTTTACAGGGTGGTTCGGGCTACACCTTC

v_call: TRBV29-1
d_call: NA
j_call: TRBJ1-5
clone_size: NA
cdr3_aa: CSVELGINQPQHF
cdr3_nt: TGCAGCGTTGAGTTGGGTATCAATCAGCCCCAGCATTTT

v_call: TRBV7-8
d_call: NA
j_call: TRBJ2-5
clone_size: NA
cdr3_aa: CASSFGGETQYF
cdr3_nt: TGTGCCAGCAGCTTTGGGGGAGAGACCCAGTACTTC

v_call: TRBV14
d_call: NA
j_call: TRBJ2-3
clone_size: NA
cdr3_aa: CASSQAGTKDTQYF
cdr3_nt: TGTGCCAGCAGCCAAGCTGGGACCAAAGATACGCAGTATTTT

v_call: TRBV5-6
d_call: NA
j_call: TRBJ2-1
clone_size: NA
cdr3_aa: CASSLIGLLEEDEQFF
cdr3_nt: TGTGCCAGCAGCTTGATAGGACTCCTGGAAGAAGATGAGCAGTTCTTC

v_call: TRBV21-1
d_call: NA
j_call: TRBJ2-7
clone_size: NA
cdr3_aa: CASSSTGQGVSYEQYF
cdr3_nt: TGTGCCAGCAGCAGTACGGGACAGGGGGTTTCCTACGAGCAGTACTTC